This TCR beta chain originates from a study of lymphopenia after photon versus proton radiotherapy. Notes on the study in general: A bigger post-nadir fall in TCR diversity correlated inversely with survival time in deceased patients. Photon-treated patients lost naive T cells and TCR diversity; proton-treated stayed stable. Oligoclonal CD8+ Temra expansion after nadir drove photon patients' diversity drop. Survival link was tested only in deceased patients; proton benefit remains a possibility.

TCRdb's table, derived via immunoSEQ multiplex PCR, lists solely in-frame clones and lacks some. The table records some 30,000 clones, about 91% of them present only once. With respect to this clone: Its specificity is unknown.

CDR3 length equals 17 residues. Germline-derived CDR1 and CDR2 are KGHSH and LQKENI. Trimming took 6 bases from V and 4 from J, leaving 24 bases between them. This sequence joins TRBV18 and TRBJ1-2, with no clear D. The sequenced sample was peripheral blood, obtained from a patient treated with proton-based radiotherapy. The clonotype comes from a woman in her sixties with cholangiocarcinoma. Some clones in this sample may be carry-over from other donors' samples. For the CDR3, the DNA is TGTGCCAGCTCCATGAAACCTGAAGGTTTAGGCCGCTATGGCTACACCTTC. Protein: CASSMKPEGLGRYGYTF.